The present T cell receptor beta chain was sequenced within a study of blood T cell repertoires in COVID-19. The CDR3 extends over 14 amino acids. The V end was cut by 4 bases, the J end by 4 bases, with 13 bases between. Per the germline V gene, CDR1 is SNHLY and CDR2 is FYNNEI. Some clones are missing from TCRdb's copy, which holds only in-frame ones; the method was immunoSEQ multiplex PCR. The sample carries about 140,000 clones, around nine tenths recorded once. The V and J genes are TRBV2 and TRBJ2-5, with D perhaps matching TRBD1 (5 bases). Sequenced: peripheral blood. The source is a woman aged 50 to 60 with acute or convalescent COVID-19. CDR3: CASSVVRVVETQYF. CDR3 DNA: TGTGCCAGCAGTGTAGTCAGGGTGGTAGAGACCCAGTACTTC.